The 2 T cell receptor beta chains in this list originate from one sample, sequenced in a study of vaccination effects on CD4 cells after COVID-19. Which antigens these TCRs recognize remains unknown. Expansion of antigen-specific CD4+ T cells with viral peptide pools was carried out by the ViraFEST assay before sequencing. Between days 9 and 11 of culture, CD4+ T cells were separated out. Participants completed two doses of the BNT162b2 or mRNA-1273 vaccine. Clones were sequenced by immunoSEQ multiplex PCR, and TCRdb holds only the in-frame ones, with some missing. Here the sample spans tens of thousands of clones, over 70% being singletons. The sample in question was CD4+ T cells from PBMCs cultured with HCoV-NL63 spike peptides, obtained after COVID-19 vaccination. Receptors originate from a human donor who received a COVID-19 vaccine.

The chain links TRBV2 to TRBJ1-2, with TRBD1 matching 12 bases. Germline lookup yields CDR1 SNHLY and CDR2 FYNNEI. This CDR3 is built from 15 residues. After removal of 5 bases from V and 6 bases from J, the junction contained 7 bases not matched to a gene. The CDR3 protein is CASSWDRGRKNGYTF. The DNA for the CDR3 is TGTGCCAGCAGTTGGGACAGGGGGCGTAAGAATGGCTACACCTTC.

J is TRBJ2-1 and V is TRBV25-1, with D hard to call. V was trimmed by 9 bases and J by 9 bases, leaving 15 bases between them. Germline CDR1 is MGHDK and CDR2 is SYGVNS. This CDR3 region has 12 residues. As DNA, the CDR3 is TGTGCCAGTAGGCAGGCCCAAACTGAGCAGTTCTTC. Translated, it gives CASRQAQTEQFF.